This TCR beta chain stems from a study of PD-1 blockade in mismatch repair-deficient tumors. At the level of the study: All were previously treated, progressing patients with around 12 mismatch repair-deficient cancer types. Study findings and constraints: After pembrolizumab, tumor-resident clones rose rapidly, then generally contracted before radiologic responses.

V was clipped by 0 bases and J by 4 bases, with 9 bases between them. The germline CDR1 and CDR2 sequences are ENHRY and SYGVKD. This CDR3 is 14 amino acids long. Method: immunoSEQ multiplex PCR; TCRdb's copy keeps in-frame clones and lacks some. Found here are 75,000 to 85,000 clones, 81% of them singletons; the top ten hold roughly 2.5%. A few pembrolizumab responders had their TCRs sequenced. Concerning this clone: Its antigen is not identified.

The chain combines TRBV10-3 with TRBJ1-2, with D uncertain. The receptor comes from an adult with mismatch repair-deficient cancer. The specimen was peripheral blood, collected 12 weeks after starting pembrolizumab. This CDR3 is CAISESKGSYGYTF. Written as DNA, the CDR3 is TGTGCCATCAGTGAGTCGAAGGGCTCCTATGGCTACACCTTC.